Many counts were recorded for the clone carrying this TCR beta chain. One entry per CDR3 protein, called by TCRdb with MiXCR from the 5' RACE reads. The sample holds 60,000 to 75,000 distinct CDR3 sequences, nearly 10% seen once. The data are from a study of neurological immune-mediated disorders. Time point reported: longitudinal time-point 2. Preparation of the unsorted libraries drew on 2 million PBMCs stored at -80 C. Germline V gene sequence: CDR1 SGHRS, CDR2 YFSETQ. Deletions cut 0 bases from V and 2 bases from J, with 15 bases between. The CDR3 contains 17 residues. The sequencing sample was made of PBMCs. This sequence joins TRBV5-1 and TRBJ1-3; possible D gene TRBD1, 5 bases. This clonotype was sampled from a man aged 25-45 years in good health. The CDR3 is CASSLVPGDVAGNTIYF. The CDR3 DNA reads TGCGCCAGCAGCTTGGTCCCGGGGGATGTTGCTGGAAACACCATATATTTT.